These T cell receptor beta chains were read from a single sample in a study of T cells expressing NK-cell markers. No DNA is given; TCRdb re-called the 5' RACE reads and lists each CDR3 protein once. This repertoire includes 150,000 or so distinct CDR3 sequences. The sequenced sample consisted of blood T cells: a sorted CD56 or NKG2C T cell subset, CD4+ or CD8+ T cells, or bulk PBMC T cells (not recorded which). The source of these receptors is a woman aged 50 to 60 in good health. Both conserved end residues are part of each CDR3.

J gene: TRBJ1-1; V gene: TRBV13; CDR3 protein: CASSLGQGGVNTEAFF
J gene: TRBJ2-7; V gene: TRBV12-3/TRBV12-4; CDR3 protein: CASSLVGKSHEQYF
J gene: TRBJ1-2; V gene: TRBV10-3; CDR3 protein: CAISPGFNYGYTF
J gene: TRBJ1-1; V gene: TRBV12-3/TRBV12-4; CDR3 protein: CASSLERTGINEAFF
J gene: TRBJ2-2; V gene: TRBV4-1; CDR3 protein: CASTMGRGPINTGELFF
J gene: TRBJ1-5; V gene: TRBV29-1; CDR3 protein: CSVVGGADQPQHF
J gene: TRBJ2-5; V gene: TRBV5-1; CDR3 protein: CASSYLAGDLETQYF
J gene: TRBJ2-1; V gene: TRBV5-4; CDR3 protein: CASSLQGLAGGYHEQFF
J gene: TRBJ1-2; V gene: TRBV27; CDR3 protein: CASSLRQGRLEGYTF
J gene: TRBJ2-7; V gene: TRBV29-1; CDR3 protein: CSVEDQGPYEQYF
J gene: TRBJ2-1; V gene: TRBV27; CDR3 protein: CASSSYGLGVEQFF
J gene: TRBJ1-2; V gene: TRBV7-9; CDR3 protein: CASSSLWTARWDGYTF
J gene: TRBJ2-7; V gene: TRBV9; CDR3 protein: CASSVSVGESSYEQYF
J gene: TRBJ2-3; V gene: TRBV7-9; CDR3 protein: CASSFLDNLNTDTQYF
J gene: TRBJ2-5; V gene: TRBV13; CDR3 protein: CASSSRLAGVKETQYF
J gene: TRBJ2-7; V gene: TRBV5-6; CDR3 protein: CASSTTNIAYEQYF
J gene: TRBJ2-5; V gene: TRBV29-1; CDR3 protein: CSVPELARETQYF
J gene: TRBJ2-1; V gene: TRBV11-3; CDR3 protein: CASRLNGGLAGLVEQFF
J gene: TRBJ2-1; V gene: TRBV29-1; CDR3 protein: CSVETPHEQFF
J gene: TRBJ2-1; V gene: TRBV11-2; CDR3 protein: CASSLDAGRGSFYNEQFF
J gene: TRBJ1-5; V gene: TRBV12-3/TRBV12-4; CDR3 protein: CASSFSQGLVPPQHF
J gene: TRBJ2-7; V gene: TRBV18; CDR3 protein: CASSPQGQGEDEQYF
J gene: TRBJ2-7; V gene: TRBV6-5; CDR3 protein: CASSQGQGIIYEQYF
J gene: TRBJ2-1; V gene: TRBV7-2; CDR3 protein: CASKAVAGAYNEQFF
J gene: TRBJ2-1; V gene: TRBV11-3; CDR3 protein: CASSLTVSRLRYNEQFF
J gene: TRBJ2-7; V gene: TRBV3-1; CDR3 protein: CASSQAGSSYEQYF
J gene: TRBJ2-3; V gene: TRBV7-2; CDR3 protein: CASSLAHIGTGFSTDTQYF
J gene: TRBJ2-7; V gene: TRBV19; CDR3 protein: CASSIVLAGYEQYF
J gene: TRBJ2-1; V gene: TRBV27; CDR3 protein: CASYSGAYNEQFF
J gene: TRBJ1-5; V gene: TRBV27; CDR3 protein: CASLPMSGGNQPQHF
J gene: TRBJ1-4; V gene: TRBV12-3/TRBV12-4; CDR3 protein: CASSLGDRGEKLFF
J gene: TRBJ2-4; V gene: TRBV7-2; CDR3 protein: CAGGGELSEAKNIQYF
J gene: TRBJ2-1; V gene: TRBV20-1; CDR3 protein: CSAHDRGNLNEQFF
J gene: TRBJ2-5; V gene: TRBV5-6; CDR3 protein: CASSLAGGLETQYF
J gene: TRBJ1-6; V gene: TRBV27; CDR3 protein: CASTRWRGRWISYNSPLHF
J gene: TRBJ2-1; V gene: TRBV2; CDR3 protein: CASSEGASGGNEQFF
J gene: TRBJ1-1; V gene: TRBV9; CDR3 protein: CASSDLGAKAFF
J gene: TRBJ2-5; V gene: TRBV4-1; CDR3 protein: CASSHTTTGRESETQYF
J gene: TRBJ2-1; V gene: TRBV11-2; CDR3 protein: CASSPDSYEQFF
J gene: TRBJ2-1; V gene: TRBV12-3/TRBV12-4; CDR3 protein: CASSQYGIGGTSENNEQFF
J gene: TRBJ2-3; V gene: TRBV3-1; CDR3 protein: CASSQGEGSTDTQYF
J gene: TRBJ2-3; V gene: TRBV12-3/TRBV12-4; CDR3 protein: CASNLSGTDTQYF
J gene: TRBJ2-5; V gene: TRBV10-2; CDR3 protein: CASQARDRGQETQYF
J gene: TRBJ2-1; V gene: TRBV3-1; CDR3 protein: CASLTGSGAQFF
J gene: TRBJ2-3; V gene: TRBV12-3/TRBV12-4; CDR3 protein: CASSSRESTDTQYF
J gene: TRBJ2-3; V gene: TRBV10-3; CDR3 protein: CAISNPTTNTQYF
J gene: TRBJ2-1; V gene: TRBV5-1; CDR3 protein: CASREPPYNEQFF
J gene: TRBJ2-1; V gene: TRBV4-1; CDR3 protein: CASSQDTGTDGRDEQFF
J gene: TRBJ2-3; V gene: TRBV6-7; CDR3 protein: CASIGGLAGITDTQYF
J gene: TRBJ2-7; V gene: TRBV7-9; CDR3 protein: CASSPGRAGEVWEQYF